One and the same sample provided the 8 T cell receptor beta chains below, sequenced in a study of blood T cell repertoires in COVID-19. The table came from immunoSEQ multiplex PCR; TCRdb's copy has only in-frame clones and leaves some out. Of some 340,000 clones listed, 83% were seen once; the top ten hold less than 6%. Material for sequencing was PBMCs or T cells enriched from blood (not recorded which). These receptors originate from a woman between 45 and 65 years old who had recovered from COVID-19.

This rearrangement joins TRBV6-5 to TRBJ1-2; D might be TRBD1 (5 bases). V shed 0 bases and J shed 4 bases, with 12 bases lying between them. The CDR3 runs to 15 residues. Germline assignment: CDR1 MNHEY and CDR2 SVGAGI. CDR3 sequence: CASSYSAGVSYGYTF. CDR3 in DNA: TGTGCCAGCAGTTACTCGGCGGGGGTGTCCTATGGCTACACCTTC.

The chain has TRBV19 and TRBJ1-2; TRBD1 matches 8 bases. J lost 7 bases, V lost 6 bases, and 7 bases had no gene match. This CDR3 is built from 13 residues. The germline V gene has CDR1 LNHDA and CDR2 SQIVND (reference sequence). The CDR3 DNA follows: TGTGCCAGTAGCATAAAGACAGGGGTTGGCTACACCTTC. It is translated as CASSIKTGVGYTF.

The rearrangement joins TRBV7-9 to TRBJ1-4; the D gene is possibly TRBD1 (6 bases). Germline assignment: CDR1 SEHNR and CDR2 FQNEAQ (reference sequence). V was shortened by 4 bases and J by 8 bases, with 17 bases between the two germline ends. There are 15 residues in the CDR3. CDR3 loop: CASSSPGGGEEKLFF. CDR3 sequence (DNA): TGTGCCAGCAGCTCACCGGGGGGCGGTGAGGAAAAACTGTTTTTT.

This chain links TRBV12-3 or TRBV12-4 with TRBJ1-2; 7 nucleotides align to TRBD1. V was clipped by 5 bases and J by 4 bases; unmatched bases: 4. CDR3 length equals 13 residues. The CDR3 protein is CASSRDRVYGYTF. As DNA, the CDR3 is TGTGCCAGCAGTCGAGACAGGGTCTATGGCTACACCTTC.

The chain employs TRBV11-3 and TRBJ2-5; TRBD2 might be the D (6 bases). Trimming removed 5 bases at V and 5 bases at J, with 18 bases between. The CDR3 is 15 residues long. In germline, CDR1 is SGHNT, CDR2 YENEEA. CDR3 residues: CASSLHSGVRETQYF. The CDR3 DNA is TGTGCCAGCAGCCTCCATTCGGGGGTCCGGGAGACCCAGTACTTC.

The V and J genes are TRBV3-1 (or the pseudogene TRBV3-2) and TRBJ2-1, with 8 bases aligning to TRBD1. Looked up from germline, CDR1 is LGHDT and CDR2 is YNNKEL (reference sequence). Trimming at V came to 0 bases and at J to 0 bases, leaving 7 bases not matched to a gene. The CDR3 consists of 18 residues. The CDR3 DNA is TGTGCCAGCAGCCAAGACCCGAGACAGGGGAGCTCCTACAATGAGCAGTTCTTC. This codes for CASSQDPRQGSSYNEQFF.

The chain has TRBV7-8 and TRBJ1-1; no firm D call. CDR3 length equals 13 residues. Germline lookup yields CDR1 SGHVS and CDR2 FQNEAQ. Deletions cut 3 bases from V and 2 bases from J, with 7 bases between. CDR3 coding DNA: TGTGCCAGCAGCTTGTCCAGAAACACTGAAGCTTTCTTT. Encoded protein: CASSLSRNTEAFF. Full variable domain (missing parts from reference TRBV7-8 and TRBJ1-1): GAGVSQSPRYKVAKRGQDVALRCDPISGHVSLFWYQQALGQGPEFLTYFQNEAQLDKSGLPSDRFFAERPEGSVSTLKIQRTQQEDSAVYLCASSLSRNTEAFFGQGTRLTVV.

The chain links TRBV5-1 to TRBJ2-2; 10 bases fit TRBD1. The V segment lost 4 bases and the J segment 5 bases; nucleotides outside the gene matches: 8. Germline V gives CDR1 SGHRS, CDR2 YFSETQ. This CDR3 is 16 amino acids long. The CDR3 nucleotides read TGCGCCAGCAGCCCGGGGACAGGGGAAGTTACCGGGGAGCTGTTTTTT. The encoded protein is CASSPGTGEVTGELFF.